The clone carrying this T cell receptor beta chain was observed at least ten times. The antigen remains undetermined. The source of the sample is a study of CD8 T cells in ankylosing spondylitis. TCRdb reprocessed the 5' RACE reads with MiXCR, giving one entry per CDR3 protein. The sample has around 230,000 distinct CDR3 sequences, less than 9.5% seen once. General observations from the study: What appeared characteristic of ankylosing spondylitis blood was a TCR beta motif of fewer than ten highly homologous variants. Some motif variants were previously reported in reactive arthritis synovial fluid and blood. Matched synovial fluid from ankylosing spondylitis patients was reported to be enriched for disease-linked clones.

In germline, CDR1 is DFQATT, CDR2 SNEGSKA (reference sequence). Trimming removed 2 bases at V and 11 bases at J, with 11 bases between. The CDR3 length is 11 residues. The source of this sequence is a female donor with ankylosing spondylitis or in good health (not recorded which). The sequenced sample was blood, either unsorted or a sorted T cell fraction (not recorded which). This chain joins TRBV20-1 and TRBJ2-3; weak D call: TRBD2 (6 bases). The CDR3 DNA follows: TGCAGTGCTAGAAGGAGGGAACGGCAGTATTTT. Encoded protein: CSARRRERQYF.